The source of this T cell receptor (beta chain) is a study of T cells in Graves' hyperthyroidism and ophthalmopathy. TCR beta CDR3 regions were amplified from RNA. With the HTBI primer set, the TCR CDR3 went through a first round of RT-PCR. TCRdb re-derived calls from the multiplex PCR reads in MiXCR, one entry per CDR3 protein. This sample has hundreds of thousands of distinct CDR3 sequences, with approximately 15% found just once. There are many counts of this clonotype. With V trimmed by 4 bases and J by 4 bases, 5 bases remained unmatched. Looked up from germline, CDR1 is KGHDR and CDR2 is SFDVKD. This CDR3 region has 15 residues.

The clonotype comes from a middle-aged woman with Graves' hyperthyroidism. The rearrangement joins TRBV24-1 to TRBJ2-2; 7 bases line up with TRBD1. What was sequenced was blood. CDR3 sequence: CATSDRGQFTGELFF. The CDR3 DNA reads TGTGCCACCAGTGACCGGGGACAGTTCACCGGGGAGCTGTTTTTT.